The rows below give T cell receptor beta chains drawn from one sample of a study of identical twins. TCRdb re-called the 5' RACE reads through MiXCR, storing one row per CDR3 protein. The sample lists a few hundred thousand distinct CDR3 sequences, approximately 16% occurring once. This same sample was also part of a study on yellow fever vaccine responses in identical twins.

The sequenced sample consisted of CD4+ T cells sorted from blood. Source of these receptors: a woman under 30 in good health. Both conserved end residues are part of each CDR3. A D gene is named only where the DNA matches it firmly. Size tells how often a clone was seen (once, few, many) or the class of an expanded clone, and some rows leave it out.

abundance | d_gene | j_gene | v_gene | CDR3aa | CDR3nt
many | - | TRBJ2-3 | TRBV27 | CASSGWDTQYF | TGTGCCAGCAGTGGCTGGGATACGCAGTATTTT
few | - | TRBJ2-5 | TRBV12-3/TRBV12-4 | CASSLGTPGETQYF | TGTGCCAGCAGTCTCGGGACACCCGGGGAGACCCAGTACTTC
- | - | TRBJ2-2 | TRBV6-5 | CASSYSKSYGGWGTGELFF | TGTGCCAGCAGTTACTCGAAGAGCTATGGGGGTTGGGGCACCGGGGAGCTGTTTTTT
- | TRBD2 | TRBJ2-1 | TRBV10-3 | CALRASGEEQFF | TGTGCCCTCAGGGCTAGCGGGGAGGAGCAGTTCTTC
few | - | TRBJ2-1 | TRBV14 | CASSQSNPSVNEQFF | TGTGCCAGCAGCCAAAGTAATCCCAGCGTCAATGAGCAGTTCTTC
- | - | TRBJ2-5 | TRBV25-1 | CASREGAETQYF | TGTGCCAGCAGGGAGGGGGCGGAGACCCAGTACTTC
few | - | TRBJ1-4 | TRBV14 | CASSPGQRDEKLFF | TGTGCCAGCAGCCCCGGACAGCGAGATGAAAAACTGTTTTTT
few | TRBD2 | TRBJ2-2 | TRBV10-3 | CAISESTSGSTGELFF | TGTGCCATCAGTGAGTCGACTAGCGGGAGTACCGGGGAGCTGTTTTTT
few | - | TRBJ1-5 | TRBV7-9 | CASSLALGNQPQHF | TGTGCCAGCAGCTTAGCGTTGGGCAATCAGCCCCAGCATTTT
- | TRBD1 | TRBJ2-7 | TRBV6-1 | CASSRWGQGAGEQYF | TGTGCCAGCAGCCGATGGGGACAGGGGGCGGGTGAGCAGTACTTC
few | - | TRBJ1-5 | TRBV6-1 | CASSEVAGSNQPQHF | TGTGCCAGCAGTGAAGTTGCAGGGAGCAATCAGCCCCAGCATTTT
few | - | TRBJ2-1 | TRBV7-3 | CASSLLEQNNEQFF | TGTGCCAGCAGCTTACTGGAACAGAACAATGAGCAGTTCTTC
- | - | TRBJ2-1 | TRBV5-1 | CASSLVREGYNEQFF | TGCGCCAGCAGCTTGGTTCGTGAGGGGTACAATGAGCAGTTCTTC
few | - | TRBJ1-2 | TRBV20-1 | CSASPGTNTNYGYTF | TGCAGTGCTAGCCCCGGGACAAATACTAACTATGGCTACACCTTC
few | TRBD1 | TRBJ2-2 | TRBV29-1 | CSVDVTGGIGELFF | TGCAGCGTTGATGTTACAGGGGGAATCGGGGAGCTGTTTTTT
few | - | TRBJ2-5 | TRBV12-3/TRBV12-4 | CASSLGLGREETQYF | TGTGCCAGCAGTTTGGGCCTTGGCAGGGAAGAGACCCAGTACTTC
- | - | TRBJ1-3 | TRBV6-1 | CASSLGEDGNTIYF | TGTGCCAGCAGCCTAGGGGAAGATGGAAACACCATATATTTT
few | - | TRBJ1-1 | TRBV10-1 | CASSESQGGTEAFF | TGCGCCAGCAGTGAGTCACAGGGCGGCACTGAAGCTTTCTTT
- | TRBD2 | TRBJ2-1 | TRBV29-1 | CSVAGGTDYYNEQFF | TGCAGCGTTGCCGGGGGGACTGATTACTACAATGAGCAGTTCTTC
- | - | TRBJ1-2 | TRBV12-3/TRBV12-4 | CASSPRGSASYTF | TGTGCCAGCAGTCCTCGGGGGTCGGCGAGCTACACCTTC
- | TRBD2 | TRBJ2-3 | TRBV18 | CASSPLASGFTDTQYF | TGTGCCAGCTCACCACTGGCTAGCGGCTTCACAGATACGCAGTATTTT
once | TRBD1 | TRBJ1-5 | TRBV20-1 | CSASGHEGAVFAQPQHF | TGCAGTGCTAGTGGTCACGAGGGGGCGGTGTTTGCTCAGCCCCAGCATTTT
few | - | TRBJ1-5 | TRBV12-3/TRBV12-4 | CASSLAGRQPQHF | TGTGCCAGCAGTTTGGCAGGGCGGCAGCCCCAGCATTTT
few | - | TRBJ1-5 | TRBV28 | CASSLGGGPSNQPQHF | TGTGCCAGCAGTTTAGGAGGGGGGCCAAGTAATCAGCCCCAGCATTTT
few | TRBD1 | TRBJ1-4 | TRBV12-3/TRBV12-4 | CASRLTQGAREKLFF | TGTGCCAGCAGGCTGACCCAGGGGGCGAGGGAAAAACTGTTTTTT
- | TRBD2 | TRBJ2-3 | TRBV6-5 | CASSYPPGGRTDTQYF | TGTGCCAGCAGTTACCCCCCCGGGGGGAGGACAGATACGCAGTATTTT
many | - | TRBJ1-1 | TRBV15 | CATSRQGLNTEAFF | TGTGCCACCAGCAGACAGGGCTTGAACACTGAAGCTTTCTTT
- | - | TRBJ2-7 | TRBV12-3/TRBV12-4 | CASSLGPRGPYEQYF | TGTGCCAGCAGCCTGGGGCCCAGGGGCCCCTACGAGCAGTACTTC
- | TRBD2 | TRBJ2-4 | TRBV3-1 | CASSQTSGGTKNIQYF | TGTGCCAGCAGTCAAACTAGCGGGGGAACCAAAAACATTCAGTACTTC
- | - | TRBJ1-1 | TRBV6-5 | CASSYWSVGVPEAFF | TGTGCCAGCAGTTACTGGTCGGTGGGGGTACCTGAAGCTTTCTTT
few | TRBD1 | TRBJ1-2 | TRBV12-3/TRBV12-4 | CASSGTGENYGYTF | TGTGCCAGCAGTGGGACAGGAGAGAACTATGGCTACACCTTC
few | - | TRBJ1-2 | TRBV7-9 | CASSRNLRPGSNYGYTF | TGTGCCAGCAGCCGCAATTTGAGGCCAGGCTCTAACTATGGCTACACCTTC
- | TRBD1 | TRBJ1-4 | TRBV12-3/TRBV12-4 | CASSFTGEYEKLFF | TGTGCCAGCAGTTTTACAGGGGAGTATGAAAAACTGTTTTTT
few | - | TRBJ2-5 | TRBV7-9 | CASSLRVRGDQETQYF | TGTGCCAGCAGCTTACGTGTCAGGGGGGATCAAGAGACCCAGTACTTC
many | - | TRBJ1-2 | TRBV6-5 | CASSLEVTPLYGYTF | TGTGCCAGCAGCCTCGAGGTAACTCCCCTCTATGGCTACACCTTC
many | TRBD1 | TRBJ2-1 | TRBV5-1 | CASSRTGQGNYNEQFF | TGCGCCAGCAGCCGGACGGGACAGGGGAATTACAATGAGCAGTTCTTC
- | TRBD2 | TRBJ2-3 | TRBV18 | CASSLNSGSVTDTQYF | TGTGCTAGCTCACTTAATAGCGGGAGTGTCACAGATACGCAGTATTTT
- | - | TRBJ2-3 | TRBV4-2 | CASGSSETSAAQYF | TGTGCCAGCGGGTCCAGCGAGACTTCGGCGGCGCAGTATTTT
- | - | TRBJ2-2 | TRBV12-3/TRBV12-4 | CASNWRGHTGELFF | TGTGCCAGCAACTGGAGGGGGCACACCGGGGAGCTGTTTTTT
- | - | TRBJ2-5 | TRBV11-2 | CASSPGPTTWETQYF | TGTGCCAGCAGCCCAGGACCCACCACTTGGGAGACCCAGTACTTC
few | TRBD1 | TRBJ1-4 | TRBV5-1 | CASSLAGTGANEKLFF | TGCGCCAGCAGCTTGGCCGGGACAGGGGCTAATGAAAAACTGTTTTTT
few | - | TRBJ2-7 | TRBV7-8 | CASSLEGGTYYEQYF | TGTGCCAGCAGCTTAGAGGGCGGGACATACTACGAGCAGTACTTC
few | - | TRBJ2-1 | TRBV28 | CASSHLLRGGYNEQFF | TGTGCCAGCAGCCACCTTTTGCGGGGAGGATACAATGAGCAGTTCTTC